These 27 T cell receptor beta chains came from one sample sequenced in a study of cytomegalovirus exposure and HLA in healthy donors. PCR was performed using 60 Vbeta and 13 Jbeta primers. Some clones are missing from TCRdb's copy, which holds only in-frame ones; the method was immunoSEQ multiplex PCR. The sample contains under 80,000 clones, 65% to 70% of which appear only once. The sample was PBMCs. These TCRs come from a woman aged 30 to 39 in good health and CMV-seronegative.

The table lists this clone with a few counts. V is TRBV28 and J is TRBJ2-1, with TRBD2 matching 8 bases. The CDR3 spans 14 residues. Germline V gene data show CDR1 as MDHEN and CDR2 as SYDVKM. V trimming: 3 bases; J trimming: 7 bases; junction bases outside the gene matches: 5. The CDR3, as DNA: TGTGCCAGCAGTTTCGCGGGGGGCGGGAATGAGCAGTTCTTC. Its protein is CASSFAGGGNEQFF.

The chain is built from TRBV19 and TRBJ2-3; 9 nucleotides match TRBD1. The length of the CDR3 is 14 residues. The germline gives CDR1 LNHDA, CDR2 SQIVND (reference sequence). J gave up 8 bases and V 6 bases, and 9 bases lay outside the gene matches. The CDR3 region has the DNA TGTGCCAGTAGGGGGACAGGGAGGGCAGTTACGCAGTATTTT. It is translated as CASRGTGRAVTQYF.

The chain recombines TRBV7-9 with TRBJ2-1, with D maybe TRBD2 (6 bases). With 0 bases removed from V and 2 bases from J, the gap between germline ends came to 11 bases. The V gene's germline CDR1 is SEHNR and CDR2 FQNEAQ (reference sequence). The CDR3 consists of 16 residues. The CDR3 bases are TGTGCCAGCAGCTTAGCGGGGGGTCCCCCCTACAATGAGCAGTTCTTC. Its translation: CASSLAGGPPYNEQFF.

For the CDR3, the DNA is TGCGCCAGCAGCCAAGCCAGGACAGGGGCCACAGATACGCAGTATTTT. It yields the protein CASSQARTGATDTQYF. This rearrangement joins TRBV4-3 to TRBJ2-3; 9 bases match TRBD1. The germline CDR1 and CDR2 sequences are LGHNA and YSLEER. CDR3 length: 16 amino acids. With V trimmed by 1 base and J by 2 bases, 4 bases remained unmatched.

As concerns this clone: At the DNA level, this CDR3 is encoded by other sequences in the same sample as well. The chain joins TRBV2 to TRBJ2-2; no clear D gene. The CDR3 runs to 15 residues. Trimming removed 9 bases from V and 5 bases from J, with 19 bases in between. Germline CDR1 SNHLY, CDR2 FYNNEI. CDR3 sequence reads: CASSQNKPGTGELFF. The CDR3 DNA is TGTGCCAGTAGCCAAAATAAACCCGGGACCGGGGAGCTGTTTTTT.

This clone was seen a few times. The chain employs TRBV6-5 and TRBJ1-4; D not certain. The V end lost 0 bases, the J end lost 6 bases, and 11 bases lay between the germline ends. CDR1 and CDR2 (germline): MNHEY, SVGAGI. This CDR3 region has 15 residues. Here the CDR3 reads CASSYSGSRDEKLFF. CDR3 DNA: TGTGCCAGCAGTTACTCCGGTTCGCGGGATGAAAAACTGTTTTTT.

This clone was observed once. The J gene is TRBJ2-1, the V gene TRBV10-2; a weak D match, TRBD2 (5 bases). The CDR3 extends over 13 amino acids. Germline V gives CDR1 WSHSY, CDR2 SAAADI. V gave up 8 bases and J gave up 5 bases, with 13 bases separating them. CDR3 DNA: TGCGCCAGCCTCGGACTGAAAAACAATGAGCAGTTCTTC. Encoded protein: CASLGLKNNEQFF.

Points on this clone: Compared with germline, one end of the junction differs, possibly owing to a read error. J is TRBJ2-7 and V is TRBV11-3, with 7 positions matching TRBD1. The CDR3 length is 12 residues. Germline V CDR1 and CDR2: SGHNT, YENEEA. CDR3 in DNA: TGTGCCAGCAGCTTAGGCCCTGGACAGGTGTCCTTC. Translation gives CASSLGPGQVSF.

In DNA, the CDR3 is TGCGCCAGCAGCAGCCTAGCGGGGGGTGAGCAGTTCTTC. This translates into CASSSLAGGEQFF. V and J are TRBV5-1 and TRBJ2-1; 11 bases line up with TRBD2. Germline V CDR1 and CDR2: SGHRS, YFSETQ. V lost 4 bases, J lost 9 bases, and 3 bases stayed unmatched. CDR3 length equals 13 residues.

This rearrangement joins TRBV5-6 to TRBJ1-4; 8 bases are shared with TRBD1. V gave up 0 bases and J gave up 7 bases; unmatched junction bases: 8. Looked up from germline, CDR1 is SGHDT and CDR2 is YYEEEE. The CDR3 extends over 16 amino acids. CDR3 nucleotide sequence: TGTGCCAGCAGCTTGGCCTCCAGGGGGCTGGGTGAAAAACTGTTTTTT. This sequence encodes CASSLASRGLGEKLFF.

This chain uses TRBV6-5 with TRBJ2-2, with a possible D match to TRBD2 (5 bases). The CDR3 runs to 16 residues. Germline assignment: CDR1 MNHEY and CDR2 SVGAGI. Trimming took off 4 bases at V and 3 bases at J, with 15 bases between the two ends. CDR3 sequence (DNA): TGTGCCAGCAGTTCCCGTCTGACTACATACACCGGGGAGCTGTTTTTT. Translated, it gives CASSSRLTTYTGELFF.

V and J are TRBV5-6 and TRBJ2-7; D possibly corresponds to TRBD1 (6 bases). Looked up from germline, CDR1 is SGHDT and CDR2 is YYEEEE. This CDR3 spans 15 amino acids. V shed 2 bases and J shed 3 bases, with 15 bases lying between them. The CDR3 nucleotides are TGTGCCAGCAGCTTCTACGGGACACGTCTCTACGAGCAGTACTTC. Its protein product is CASSFYGTRLYEQYF.

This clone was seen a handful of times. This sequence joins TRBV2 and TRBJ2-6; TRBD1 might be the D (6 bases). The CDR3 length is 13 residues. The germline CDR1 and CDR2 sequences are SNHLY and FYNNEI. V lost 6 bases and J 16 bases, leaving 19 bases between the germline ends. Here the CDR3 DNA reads TGTGCCAGCAGCCGGGACAACCTAATGGGACTGACTTTC. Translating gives CASSRDNLMGLTF.

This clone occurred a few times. The CDR3 nucleotides are TGTGCCAGCAGCTTAGGCATCAGGGAGACCCAGTACTTC. Amino acid sequence: CASSLGIRETQYF. The genes are TRBV7-6 and TRBJ2-5; D unclear. The CDR3 extends over 13 amino acids. V lost 1 base and J lost 5, with 8 bases in between. Germline CDR1 SGHVS, CDR2 FNYEAQ.

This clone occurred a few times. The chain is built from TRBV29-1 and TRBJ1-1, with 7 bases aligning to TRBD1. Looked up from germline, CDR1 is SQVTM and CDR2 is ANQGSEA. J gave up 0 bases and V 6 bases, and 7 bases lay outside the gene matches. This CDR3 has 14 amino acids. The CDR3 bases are TGCAGCGTCCACAGGGGAGGTGTGAACACTGAAGCTTTCTTT. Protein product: CSVHRGGVNTEAFF.

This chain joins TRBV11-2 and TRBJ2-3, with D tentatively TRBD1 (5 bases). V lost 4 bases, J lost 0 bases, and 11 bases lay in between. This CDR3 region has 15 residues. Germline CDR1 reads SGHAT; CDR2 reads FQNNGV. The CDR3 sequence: CASSSSGASTDTQYF. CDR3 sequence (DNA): TGTGCCAGCAGCTCGAGTGGGGCTAGCACAGATACGCAGTATTTT.

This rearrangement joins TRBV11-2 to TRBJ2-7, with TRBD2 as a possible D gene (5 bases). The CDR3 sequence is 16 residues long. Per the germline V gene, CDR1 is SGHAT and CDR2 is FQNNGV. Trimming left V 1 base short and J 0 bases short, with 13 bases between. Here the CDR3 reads CASSLVGIKGSYEQYF. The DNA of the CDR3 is TGTGCCAGCAGCTTAGTCGGGATTAAGGGCTCCTACGAGCAGTACTTC.

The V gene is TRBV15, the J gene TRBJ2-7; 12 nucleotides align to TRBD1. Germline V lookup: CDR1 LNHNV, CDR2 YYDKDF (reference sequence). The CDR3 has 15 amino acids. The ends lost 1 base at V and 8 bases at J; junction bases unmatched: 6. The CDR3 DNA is TGTGCCACCAGCAGAGTGGGACAGGGGGCGCTTAAGCAGTACTTC. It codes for CATSRVGQGALKQYF. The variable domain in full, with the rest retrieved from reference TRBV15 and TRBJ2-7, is DAMVIQNPRYQVTQFGKPVTLSCSQTLNHNVMYWYQQKSSQAPKLLFHYYDKDFNNEADTPDNFQSRRPNTSFCFLDIRSPGLGDTAMYLCATSRVGQGALKQYFGPGTRLTVT.

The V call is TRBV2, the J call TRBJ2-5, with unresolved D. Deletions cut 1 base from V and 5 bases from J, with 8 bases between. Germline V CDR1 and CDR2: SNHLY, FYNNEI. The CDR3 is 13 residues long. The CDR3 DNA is TGTGCCAGCAGTGAAGAGAGTCACGAGACCCAGTACTTC. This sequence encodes CASSEESHETQYF.

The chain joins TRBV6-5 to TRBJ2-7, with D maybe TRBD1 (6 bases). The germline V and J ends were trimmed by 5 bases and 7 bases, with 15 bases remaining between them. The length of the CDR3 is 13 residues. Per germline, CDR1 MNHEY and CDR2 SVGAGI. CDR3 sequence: CASSEAGTPEQYF. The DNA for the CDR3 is TGTGCCAGCAGTGAAGCTGGGACACCAGAGCAGTACTTC.

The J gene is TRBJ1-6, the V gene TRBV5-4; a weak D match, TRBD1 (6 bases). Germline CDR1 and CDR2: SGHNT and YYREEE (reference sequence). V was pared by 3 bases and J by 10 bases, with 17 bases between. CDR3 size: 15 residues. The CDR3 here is CASSSLDRLKSPLHF. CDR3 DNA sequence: TGTGCCAGCAGCTCCCTGGACAGATTGAAATCACCCCTCCACTTT.

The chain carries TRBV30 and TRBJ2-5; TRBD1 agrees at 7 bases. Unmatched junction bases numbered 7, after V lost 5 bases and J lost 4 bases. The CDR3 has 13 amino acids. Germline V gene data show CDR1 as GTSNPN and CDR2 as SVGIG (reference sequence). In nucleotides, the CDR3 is TGTGCCTGGCAACAGGGGATAGCAGAGACCCAGTACTTC. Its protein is CAWQQGIAETQYF.

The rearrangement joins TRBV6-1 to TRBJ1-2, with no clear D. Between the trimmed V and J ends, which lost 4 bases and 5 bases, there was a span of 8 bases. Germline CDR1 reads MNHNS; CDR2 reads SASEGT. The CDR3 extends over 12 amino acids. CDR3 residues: CASSVWAYGYTF. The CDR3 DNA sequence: TGTGCCAGCAGTGTATGGGCATATGGCTACACCTTC.

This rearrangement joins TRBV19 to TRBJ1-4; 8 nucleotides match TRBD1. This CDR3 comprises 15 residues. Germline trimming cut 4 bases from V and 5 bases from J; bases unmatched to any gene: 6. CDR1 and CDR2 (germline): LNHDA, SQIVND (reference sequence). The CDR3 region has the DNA TGTGCCAGTAGTAGGCCGGGACAGGAAAATGAAAAACTGTTTTTT. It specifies CASSRPGQENEKLFF.

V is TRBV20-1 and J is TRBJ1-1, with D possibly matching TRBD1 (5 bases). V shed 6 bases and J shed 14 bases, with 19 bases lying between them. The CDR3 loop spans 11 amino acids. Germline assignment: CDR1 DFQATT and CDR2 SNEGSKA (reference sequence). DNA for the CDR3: TGCAGTGCCGCCCGGTCAGGGCGGTGGTTCTTT. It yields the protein CSAARSGRWFF.

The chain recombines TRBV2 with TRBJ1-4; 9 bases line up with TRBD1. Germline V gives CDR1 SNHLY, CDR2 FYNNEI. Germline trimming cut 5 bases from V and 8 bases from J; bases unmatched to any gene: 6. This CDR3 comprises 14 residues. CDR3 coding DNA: TGTGCCAGCAGTTCGGACAGGGGCGTCGAAAAACTGTTTTTT. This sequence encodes CASSSDRGVEKLFF.

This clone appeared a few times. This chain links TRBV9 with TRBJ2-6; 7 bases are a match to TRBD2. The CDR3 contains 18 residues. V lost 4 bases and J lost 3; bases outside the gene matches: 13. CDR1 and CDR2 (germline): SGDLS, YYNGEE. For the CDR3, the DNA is TGTGCCAGCAGCTCCCAAAGTTGGGGAGGGTTTGGGGCCAACGTCCTGACTTTC. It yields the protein CASSSQSWGGFGANVLTF. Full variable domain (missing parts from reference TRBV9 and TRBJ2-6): DSGVTQTPKHLITATGQRVTLRCSPRSGDLSVYWYQQSLDQGLQFLIQYYNGEERAKGNILERFSAQQFPDLHSELNLSSLELGDSALYFCASSSQSWGGFGANVLTFGAGSRLTVL.